A single sample gave rise to the 17 T cell receptor beta chains below, sequenced in a study of T cells in women clearing cervical HPV infection. The method was immunoSEQ multiplex PCR; TCRdb's version includes in-frame clones alone and lacks a portion of them. The sample's table shows approximately 41,000 clones. Specimen: blood buffy coat. Receptor source: a woman aged 18 to 75 with a cervical HPV16 infection that either progressed to CIN3+ or cleared (not recorded which).

To note about this clone: The CDR3 end falls 3 residues outside the read, so it is completed with the germline J gene. The chain is built from TRBV7-2 and TRBJ2-1, with 15 nucleotides matching TRBD2. The V gene's germline CDR1 is SGHTA and CDR2 FQGNSA. The CDR3 spans 15 residues. V was pared by 4 bases and J by 6 bases, with 1 base of the junction left unmatched. The part of the CDR3 DNA that was read is TGTGCCAGCAGCTGGGGACTAGCGGGAGGCAATGAG. Translated, it gives CASSWGLAGGNE. The full CDR3 reads CASSWGLAGGNEQFF.

As concerns this clone: The CDR3 is cut off 3 residues early in the read; its end comes from the germline J gene. The rearrangement joins TRBV5-1 to TRBJ1-1; the D gene is possibly TRBD1 (5 bases). In germline, CDR1 is SGHRS, CDR2 YFSETQ. This CDR3 contains 15 residues. Trimming removed 0 bases from V and 0 bases from J, with 9 bases in between. Here the CDR3 reads CASSLVGGLNTEAFF. CDR3 DNA, as far as it was read: TGCGCCAGCAGCTTGGTGGGGGGACTGAACACTGAA.

The CDR3 spells CASSWDNGPYGYTF. The sequenced CDR3 bases are TGTGCCAGCAGCTGGGACAATGGACCCTATGGC. The rearrangement links TRBV7-9 to TRBJ1-2; possibly TRBD1 for D (6 bases). The sequence runs out 3 residues before the end of the CDR3; the remainder is reconstructed from the germline J gene. CDR3 length: 14 amino acids. CDR1 and CDR2 (germline): SEHNR, FQNEAQ (reference sequence). Trimming shortened V by 4 bases and J by 4 bases, and 13 bases separated the two germline ends.

Regarding this clone: The read ends 3 residues shy of where the CDR3 ends; the end is completed using the germline J gene. The V gene is TRBV5-1, the J gene TRBJ2-3; D is unresolved. The germline gives CDR1 SGHRS, CDR2 YFSETQ. The CDR3 sequence is 13 residues long. V dropped 6 bases and J dropped 1 base, with 9 bases sitting between them. CDR3 DNA (partial): TGCGCCAGCAACCTAGACGGCACAGATACG. It is translated as CASNLDGTDT. In full, the CDR3 reads CASNLDGTDTQYF.

In regard to this clone: The CDR3 extends 3 residues past the end of the read, so its final part is completed from the germline J gene. J is TRBJ2-1 and V is TRBV29-1; a weak D match, TRBD2 (6 bases). Trimming removed 5 bases at V and 7 bases at J, with 21 bases between. The germline CDR1 and CDR2 sequences are SQVTM and ANQGSEA. The CDR3 is 15 amino acids. The part of the CDR3 DNA that was read is TGCAGCGTTCATACTAGCACAGAGAGAGGGAATGAG. Amino acids: CSVHTSTERGNE. The whole CDR3 reads CSVHTSTERGNEQFF.

A word on this clone: The CDR3 end falls 3 residues outside the read, so it is completed with the germline J gene. The V call is TRBV20-1, the J call TRBJ1-2; D is perhaps TRBD1 (6 bases). Germline loops: CDR1 DFQATT, CDR2 SNEGSKA (reference sequence). V was cut by 6 bases and J by 6 bases, with 14 bases left in between. This CDR3 has 12 residues. CDR3 DNA, as far as it was read: TGCAGTGCCGTCAGGGGACGGGATGGC. Amino acids: CSAVRGRDG. Given in full, the CDR3 is CSAVRGRDGYTF.

Comment on this clone: The read falls 3 residues short of the CDR3 end, and the missing part is taken from the germline J gene. The chain links TRBV28 to TRBJ2-3; no reliable D call. The CDR3 extends over 15 amino acids. Trimming took off 7 bases at V and 0 bases at J, with 14 bases between the two ends. Germline V gene lookup returns CDR1 MDHEN and CDR2 SYDVKM. Incomplete CDR3 DNA: TGTGCCAGCACCCTGGCAAGCGCGAGCACAGATACG. Residues: CASTLASASTDT. The CDR3 as a whole reads CASTLASASTDTQYF.

About this clone: From the germline J gene comes the end of the CDR3, since the read stops 3 residues before it. The chain carries TRBV14 and TRBJ2-3; 11 nucleotides align to TRBD2. CDR1 and CDR2 from the germline V gene are SGHDN and FVKESK. V shed 3 bases, J shed 3 bases, and the junction held 2 bases outside the gene matches. There are 15 residues in the CDR3. The CDR3 sequence: CASSHSGRGTDTQYF. CDR3 bases read: TGTGCCAGCAGCCATAGCGGGAGGGGAACAGATACG.

A note on this clone: Read coverage stops 3 residues before the CDR3 terminus; the germline J gene supplies the remainder. The chain joins TRBV6-2 or TRBV6-3 to TRBJ2-2; 9 bases map to TRBD2. V shed 5 bases, J shed 10 bases, and the junction held 11 bases outside the gene matches. The CDR3 extends over 15 amino acids. Per germline, CDR1 MNHEY and CDR2 SVGEGT. CDR3 DNA, as far as it was read: TGTGCCAGCAGTCCCGGGACTAGCTCTCCGCCGGAG. Protein sequence: CASSPGTSSPPE. The CDR3 in full is CASSPGTSSPPELFF.

Concerning this clone: The sequenced fragment ends 3 residues before the CDR3 boundary, so the rest is inferred from the germline J gene. The chain links TRBV4-1 to TRBJ1-5; 8 nucleotides match TRBD1. The CDR3 length is 16 residues. With V trimmed by 4 bases and J by 6 bases, 11 bases remained unmatched. Germline loops: CDR1 MGHRA, CDR2 YSYEKL. CDR3 sequence reads: CASSRLAGGKSQPQHF. CDR3 bases read: TGCGCCAGCAGCCGACTGGCAGGGGGCAAAAGTCAGCCC.

Concerning this clone: Read sequence stops 3 residues before the CDR3 end, and the germline J gene provides the missing end. The rearrangement uses TRBV2 and TRBJ1-2, with D maybe TRBD1 (5 bases). V was trimmed by 4 bases and J by 4 bases, leaving 10 bases between them. CDR1 SNHLY and CDR2 FYNNEI come from the germline V gene. The CDR3 contains 13 residues. The CDR3 is CASSVRGGYGYTF. The CDR3 bases that were read are TGTGCCAGCAGTGTGCGGGGGGGCTATGGC.

About this clone itself: The CDR3 end falls 3 residues outside the read, so it is completed with the germline J gene. The J gene is TRBJ1-5, the V gene TRBV19; 9 bases agree with TRBD1. This CDR3 is 15 amino acids long. V gave up 1 base and J gave up 6 bases; unmatched junction bases: 4. Germline CDR1 is LNHDA and CDR2 is SQIVND (reference sequence). CDR3 DNA, as far as it was read: TGTGCCAGTAGTATAGCCACAGGGGGCGTTCAGCCC. As protein: CASSIATGGVQP. The full-length CDR3 reads as CASSIATGGVQPQHF.

Concerning this clone: Read data end 3 residues before the CDR3 end; the end is taken from the germline J gene. The chain combines TRBV5-4 with TRBJ1-2; D gene uncertain. The V gene lost 7 bases and the J gene lost 0 bases, with 13 bases spanning the gap. CDR1 is SGHNT and CDR2 is YYREEE in the germline V gene (reference sequence). This CDR3 comprises 14 residues. The CDR3 here is CASGTGITNYGYTF. Incomplete CDR3 DNA: TGTGCCAGCGGAACGGGGATCACTAACTATGGC.

The covered CDR3 bases are TGTGCCAGCAGCTTAACGGGGGACACTGAA. This encodes CASSLTGDTE. The CDR3, in full, reads CASSLTGDTEAFF. The rearrangement joins TRBV5-6 to TRBJ1-1, with a possible D match to TRBD1 (5 bases). Read sequence stops 3 residues before the CDR3 end, and the germline J gene provides the missing end. This CDR3 has 13 amino acids. With 2 bases removed from V and 3 bases from J, the gap between germline ends came to 8 bases. Looked up from germline, CDR1 is SGHDT and CDR2 is YYEEEE.

Comment on this clone: The read ends 3 residues early relative to the CDR3; the germline J gene fills the gap. This rearrangement joins TRBV2 to TRBJ1-6; 8 bases fit TRBD1. J was trimmed by 7 bases and V by 2 bases; bases with no gene match: 7. In germline, CDR1 is SNHLY, CDR2 FYNNEI. The CDR3 runs to 16 residues. The CDR3 DNA, read in part, is TGTGCCAGCAGTGAATCAGGGGGCGGTGGGAATTCACCC. Amino acids: CASSESGGGGNSP. From start to end, the CDR3 is CASSESGGGGNSPLHF.

Turning to this clone: The read terminates 3 residues before the CDR3 end, so the remaining end is supplied by the germline J gene. This chain connects TRBV4-1 to TRBJ2-7; D not resolved. CDR3 length: 13 residues. Germline CDR1 reads MGHRA; CDR2 reads YSYEKL. V lost 0 bases and J 0 bases, leaving 3 bases between the germline ends. CDR3 bases read: TGCGCCAGCAGCCAAGAGGCCTCCTACGAG. This sequence encodes CASSQEASYE. The complete CDR3 protein is CASSQEASYEQYF.

Comment on this clone: Read coverage stops 3 residues before the CDR3 terminus; the germline J gene supplies the remainder. This rearrangement joins TRBV4-2 to TRBJ2-2, with a weak D call TRBD1 (6 bases). The CDR3 length is 16 residues. Germline V lookup: CDR1 LGHNA, CDR2 YNFKEQ. V dropped 4 bases and J dropped 0 bases, with 12 bases sitting between them. The part of the CDR3 DNA that was read is TGTGCCAGCAGCCCCTACGGGACAACGAACACCGGGGAG. Its protein is CASSPYGTTNTGE. The complete CDR3 sequence is CASSPYGTTNTGELFF.